This entry features one T cell receptor (beta chain) sequence. Method: immunoSEQ multiplex PCR; TCRdb's copy keeps in-frame clones and lacks some. The sample shows approximately 82,000 clones, around nine tenths of them seen only once. The sample originates from a study of T cell responses to AZD1222 COVID-19 vaccine. The CDR3 totals 13 residues. The J segment lost 10 bases and the V segment lost 5 bases, leaving 7 bases of the junction unmatched. Germline V gene sequence: CDR1 SEHNR, CDR2 FQNEAQ (reference sequence). This sequence joins TRBV7-9 and TRBJ1-1; TRBD1 agrees at 10 bases. The sample here was peripheral blood, taken 28 days after the second AZD1222 dose. This receptor was obtained from an adult who received the AZD1222 COVID-19 vaccine. The CDR3 loop is CASSTRDRGVAFF. The CDR3 region has the DNA TGTGCCAGCAGCACCCGGGACAGGGGTGTAGCTTTCTTT.